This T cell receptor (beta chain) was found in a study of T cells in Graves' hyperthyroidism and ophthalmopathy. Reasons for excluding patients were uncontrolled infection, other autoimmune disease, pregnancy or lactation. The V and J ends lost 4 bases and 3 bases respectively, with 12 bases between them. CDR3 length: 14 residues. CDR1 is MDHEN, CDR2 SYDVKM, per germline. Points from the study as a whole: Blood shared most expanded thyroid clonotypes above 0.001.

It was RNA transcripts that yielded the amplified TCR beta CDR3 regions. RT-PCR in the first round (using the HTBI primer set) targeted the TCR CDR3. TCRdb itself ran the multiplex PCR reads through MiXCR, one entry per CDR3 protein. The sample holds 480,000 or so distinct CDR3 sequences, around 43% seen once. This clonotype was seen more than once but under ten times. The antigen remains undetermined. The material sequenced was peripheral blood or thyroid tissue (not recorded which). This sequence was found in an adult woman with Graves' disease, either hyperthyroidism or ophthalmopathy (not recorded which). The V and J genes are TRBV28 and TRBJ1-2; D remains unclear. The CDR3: CASSSTPAHYGYTF. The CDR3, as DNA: TGTGCCAGCAGTTCGACCCCAGCACACTATGGCTACACCTTC.